This T cell receptor beta chain originates from a study of T-cell memory formation after mild COVID-19. Across the whole study: TCR clusters showed largely donor specificity.

Study findings and constraints: Of the contracting clones, CD4+ ones lay mainly in CM and EM, and CD8+ ones in EMRA. Prior to infection, memory already included some responding clones, suggesting cross-reactive memory joined.

Each CDR3 protein gets one entry after TCRdb re-called the 5' RACE reads with MiXCR. Of under 450,000 distinct CDR3 sequences listed, around 22% are singletons. Germline values: CDR1 MNHEY, CDR2 SMNVEV (reference sequence). This CDR3 contains 12 residues. In this sample, this clonotype turned up a few times. Antigen: not known. The clonotype was recovered from an adult woman who had mild COVID-19 (a few samples of this study predate the infection). Cell type and time point are not known. The chain joins TRBV27 to TRBJ2-7; no reliable D call. The DNA end lines up better with TRBJ2-5; the J call may be wrong. Material for sequencing was PBMCs or a T cell subset sorted from them (not recorded which). The CDR3 reads CASSLPGQTQYF. The DNA of the CDR3 is TGTGCCAGCAGTTTACCAGGACAGACCCAGTACTTC.